This TCR beta chain was captured in a study of beta chain features in type 1 diabetes listed by TCRdb under 2018. Broadly, across the study: Mean age, gender distribution, total cell number and subset yield were not different between patients and healthy donors. A total of 107,917,701 sorted cells were examined across all samples, and the number of cells per subset was strongly correlated with RNA yield. The study compared the TCRB repertoires of sorted circulating CD4+ T cell subsets in recently diagnosed type 1 diabetes patients with those in matched healthy donors. Whereas all 30 or so donors provided naive and central memory subsets, regulatory and stem cell-like memory subsets were isolated from just 8 patients and about eight healthy donors. Beyond this particular receptor, the publication reports: Because small numbers of individuals were included in the HLA sub-analyses, any influence of HLA type on TCRB rearrangement was left unresolved. Naive, central memory and regulatory TCRB repertoires appeared to be more alike among patients than among healthy donors. Because cDNA was sequenced instead of genomic DNA, activated cells with high expression could be over-represented, although the groups did not differ in activation or CD3 levels. In all four CD4+ subsets, TCRB CDR3 length was moderately but significantly shorter in type 1 diabetes patients. PCR might favor shorter templates, but patient and control samples were amplified and corrected together, so any skew would affect both groups equally. Patients with type 1 diabetes made fewer insertions and deleted more nucleotides at VDJ recombination sites, implying thymic rearrangement abnormalities.

Notes on this clone: This clone's antigen is unknown. Within one base of it there is no much larger clone, and no base qualities were kept.

From each donor, a single peripheral blood sample of 95 to 150 mL on average was drawn into heparinised tubes. A BD FACSAria II and a panel including CD45RO, CCR7, CD25, CD127, CD95 and CD27 were used to sort naive, central memory, regulatory and stem cell-like memory CD4+ T cells. Every sorted population had a purity above 95%. PBMCs were separated immediately by Lymphoprep density gradient centrifugation and were stained directly, without being cultured. To minimize batch effects, samples were stained and sorted in pairs, one healthy donor with one patient per experiment. The entire isolated RNA was reverse transcribed using the High Capacity cDNA Reverse Transcription Kit, and thus expressed TCRB transcripts were sequenced. Deep immunoSEQ sequencing was performed on naive, central memory and regulatory T cell samples, with an average of approximately 3.9 million total reads per sample. Sorted cells were lysed in RLT buffer, and RNA was extracted using DNase-treated RNeasy Micro or Mini kits according to cell number. Each cell subset was processed separately to prevent cross-contamination, with patient and healthy donor samples processed together. The immunoSEQ multiplex PCR was used to amplify TCRB sequences from cDNA, yielding 87-bp fragments that span the CDR3 region. Sequencing of the amplicons was done on the Illumina HiSeq platform. In the authors' own workflow: Synthetic template baselines were used to correct PCR bias computationally, reads within Hamming distance 2 were collapsed, and singletons that could not be merged were discarded. Reads were aligned to IMGT to assign V, D and J genes, CDR3 length, and insertions or deletions at six rearrangement sites. Within each subset, clonotype counts were normalized to the number of sorted cells before true diversity and Gini coefficients were calculated with the tcR R package. The overlap coefficient, calculated on TCRB nucleotide sequences, was used to quantify repertoire sharing. Out-of-frame TCRB sequences from naive cells were analyzed to stand in for the pre-selection repertoire. TCRdb carries this immuneACCESS record with in-frame sequences only. Its versions omit some clonotypes, under half of them owing to an unresolved V gene in the studies checked, with the rest unexplained. D and trimming come from the DNA, and the V and J calls and clone size come from that table. For this sample the table gives around 710,000 clones, of which around 12% were detected only once. Around 0.12% of the sample is held by the ten biggest clonotypes.

Sequenced material: naive CD4+ T cells from blood. According to the study, the label for this sample's cell subset or site signals: true naive CD4+ T cells. This TCR came from a man under 40 with type 1 diabetes.

CDR3 protein: CASSVQGAGYGYTF. The DNA sequence reads TGTGCCAGCAGTGTACAGGGGGCTGGCTATGGCTACACCTTC. The V and J segments used are TRBV28 and TRBJ1-2, with 9 bases in between that match TRBD1. V has 5 bases trimmed and J has 4 bases trimmed; junction bases matching no gene number 5. CDR1 and CDR2 are read off the germline V gene as MDHEN and SYDVKM. The cysteine opens and the phenylalanine closes a CDR3 of 14 amino acids. CDR3 DNA is the only sequence kept; it has 42 bases, read in frame from the first base.